A selection of T cell receptor beta chains follows, all from one sample in a study of control samples from healthy donors and cancer patients. The method was immunoSEQ multiplex PCR; TCRdb's version includes in-frame clones alone and lacks a portion of them. This table has a few thousand clones, approximately 84% appearing once. The sequencing sample was made of formalin-fixed, paraffin-embedded tissue. Receptors originate from a female donor with lung cancer. The CDR3 runs from the conserved cysteine through the conserved F or W. D genes are given only for firm matches. Not all rows give a size; the values are once, few, many and, for expanded clones, a class.

j_call: TRBJ2-1
v_call: TRBV29-1
d_call: NA
clone_size: NA
cdr3_length: 13
cdr3_nt: TGCAGCGTTTATAACGGGGGGCCCAATGAGCAGTTCTTC
cdr3_aa: CSVYNGGPNEQFF

j_call: TRBJ1-5
v_call: TRBV21-1
d_call: NA
clone_size: few
cdr3_length: 14
cdr3_nt: TGTGCCAGCAGCAAGGGCGGAAGAAATCAGCCCCAGCATTTT
cdr3_aa: CASSKGGRNQPQHF

j_call: TRBJ2-1
v_call: TRBV9
d_call: TRBD2
clone_size: NA
cdr3_length: 15
cdr3_nt: TGTGCCAGCAGCGTAGCTACGGGAGGGAGGAATGAGCAGTTCTTC
cdr3_aa: CASSVATGGRNEQFF

j_call: TRBJ2-1
v_call: TRBV7-9
d_call: NA
clone_size: NA
cdr3_length: 14
cdr3_nt: TGTGCCAGCAGCTTAGGAGGACAGCACAATGAGCAGTTCTTC
cdr3_aa: CASSLGGQHNEQFF

j_call: TRBJ2-2
v_call: TRBV7-2
d_call: TRBD2
clone_size: few
cdr3_length: 15
cdr3_nt: TGTGCCAGCAGGCGTACTAGCGATGGCACCGGGGAGCTGTTTTTT
cdr3_aa: CASRRTSDGTGELFF

j_call: TRBJ2-7
v_call: TRBV18
d_call: NA
clone_size: NA
cdr3_length: 15
cdr3_nt: TGTGCCAGCTCACCGTTGACGGGGAGAAGCTACGAGCAGTACTTC
cdr3_aa: CASSPLTGRSYEQYF

j_call: TRBJ2-1
v_call: TRBV3-1/TRBV3-2
d_call: NA
clone_size: NA
cdr3_length: 13
cdr3_nt: TGTGCCAGCAGCTCTCGCCGGGGCAATGAGCAGTTCTTC
cdr3_aa: CASSSRRGNEQFF

j_call: TRBJ2-7
v_call: TRBV5-4
d_call: NA
clone_size: once
cdr3_length: 18
cdr3_nt: TGTGCCAGCAGCCCGGGGGGCGGCTACGGCGGGAGCCCGGGCGAGCAGTACTTC
cdr3_aa: CASSPGGGYGGSPGEQYF

j_call: TRBJ2-5
v_call: TRBV21-1
d_call: NA
clone_size: NA
cdr3_length: 18
cdr3_nt: TGTGCCAGCAGCAACCCCCGTCGACAGGGGCCCGGTCAAGAGACCCAGTACTTC
cdr3_aa: CASSNPRRQGPGQETQYF

j_call: TRBJ2-1
v_call: TRBV18
d_call: NA
clone_size: few
cdr3_length: 17
cdr3_nt: TGTGCCAGCTCACGTCCCCCGGGTCTCGCTAGTTACAATGAGCAGTTCTTC
cdr3_aa: CASSRPPGLASYNEQFF

j_call: TRBJ2-3
v_call: TRBV11-3
d_call: TRBD2
clone_size: NA
cdr3_length: 15
cdr3_nt: TGTGCCAGCAGCTTAGGGGGGCTAGCGGGAGATACGCAGTATTTT
cdr3_aa: CASSLGGLAGDTQYF

j_call: TRBJ2-5
v_call: TRBV11-1
d_call: NA
clone_size: NA
cdr3_length: 13
cdr3_nt: TGTGCCAGCAGCTTAAGGCAGCAAGAGACCCAGTACTTC
cdr3_aa: CASSLRQQETQYF

j_call: TRBJ2-7
v_call: TRBV20-1
d_call: NA
clone_size: NA
cdr3_length: 14
cdr3_nt: TGCAGTGCTAGTAGGGTCCTAGAGGGATACGAGCAGTACTTC
cdr3_aa: CSASRVLEGYEQYF

j_call: TRBJ2-1
v_call: TRBV2
d_call: TRBD2
clone_size: NA
cdr3_length: 15
cdr3_nt: TGTGCCAGCAGTGAAAGCGGGGGTGGTATGAATGAGCAGTTCTTC
cdr3_aa: CASSESGGGMNEQFF